These 17 T cell receptor beta chains were sequenced from one sample in a study of blood T cell repertoires in COVID-19. Only in-frame clones appear in the TCRdb table, and some are missing; sequencing was by immunoSEQ multiplex PCR. The sample records under 250,000 clones, roughly nine tenths being singletons. Sequenced input: peripheral blood. These receptors came from a man in his sixties with acute or convalescent COVID-19.

This rearrangement joins TRBV30 to TRBJ2-7, with 9 bases that match TRBD1. V gave up 5 bases and J gave up 5 bases; unmatched junction bases: 1. The CDR3 consists of 11 residues. Germline CDR1 reads GTSNPN; CDR2 reads SVGIG (reference sequence). CDR3 sequence (DNA): TGTGCCTGGGGGACAGGGCACGAGCAGTACTTC. Protein: CAWGTGHEQYF.

The chain couples TRBV28 to TRBJ1-5, with D possibly TRBD1 on 5 matching bases. The V end was cut by 7 bases, the J end by 7 bases, with 20 bases between. This CDR3 is built from 15 residues. CDR1 and CDR2 (germline): MDHEN, SYDVKM. CDR3 coding DNA: TGTGCCAGCATTAGCTCTGGGGCAGAAAAGCAGCCCCAGCATTTT. Translation gives CASISSGAEKQPQHF.

The CDR3: CASSLGASGQPSYNEQFF. CDR3 DNA: TGCGCCAGCAGCTTGGGGGCTAGCGGGCAGCCCTCCTACAATGAGCAGTTCTTC. J is TRBJ2-1 and V is TRBV5-1; the match to TRBD2 covers 8 bases. This CDR3 has 18 amino acids. CDR1 and CDR2 from the germline V gene are SGHRS and YFSETQ. Trimming at V came to 0 bases and at J to 0 bases, leaving 8 bases not matched to a gene.

The chain links TRBV29-1 to TRBJ1-2; a weak D match, TRBD1 (6 bases). From germline, CDR1 is SQVTM and CDR2 ANQGSEA. The V and J ends lost 5 bases and 7 bases respectively, with 35 bases between them. This CDR3 has 19 residues. The CDR3 region is CSVLILWTQQGVYSGGYTF. CDR3 in DNA: TGCAGCGTTTTAATCTTATGGACCCAACAGGGTGTATACAGTGGTGGCTACACCTTC.

This chain uses TRBV9 with TRBJ1-3, with TRBD1 identical over 9 bases. V lost 1 base, J lost 8 bases, and 7 bases stayed unmatched. Germline values: CDR1 SGDLS, CDR2 YYNGEE. The CDR3 is 15 amino acids. The CDR3 protein is CASSVNRGLGDTIYF. CDR3 nucleotide sequence: TGTGCCAGCAGCGTAAACAGGGGGCTCGGGGACACCATATATTTT.

In its sample, this clone was seen once. This sample includes further DNA sequences coding for the same CDR3. The chain recombines TRBV5-4 with TRBJ1-4, with a weak D call TRBD1 (6 bases). V was shortened by 0 bases and J by 0 bases, with 9 bases between the two germline ends. The CDR3 runs 16 residues. Per germline, CDR1 SGHNT and CDR2 YYREEE (reference sequence). CDR3 DNA sequence: TGTGCCAGCAGCTTGGACAGGGCCACAACTAATGAAAAACTGTTTTTT. Translating gives CASSLDRATTNEKLFF.

The genes are TRBV25-1 and TRBJ1-6; possible D gene TRBD1, 5 bases. V lost 3 bases and J 10 bases, leaving 10 bases between the germline ends. The CDR3 contains 13 residues. Germline-derived CDR1 and CDR2 are MGHDK and SYGVNS. In nucleotides, the CDR3 is TGTGCCAGCAGTGACAGTTGGGGCTCACCCCTCCACTTT. Its protein is CASSDSWGSPLHF.

The J gene is TRBJ2-3, the V gene TRBV6-5, with D uncertain. This CDR3 region has 14 residues. The germline V gene has CDR1 MNHEY and CDR2 SVGAGI. V was trimmed by 4 bases and J by 2 bases, leaving 10 bases between them. The DNA for the CDR3 is TGTGCCAGCAGTTTAGGAGCGAACACAGATACGCAGTATTTT. It codes for CASSLGANTDTQYF.

The chain uses TRBV7-8 and TRBJ1-1, with 9 bases lining up with TRBD1. The J segment lost 6 bases and the V segment lost 5 bases, leaving 7 bases of the junction unmatched. CDR1 is SGHVS, CDR2 FQNEAQ, per germline. The CDR3 totals 14 residues. This CDR3 is CASSGRQGGAEAFF. CDR3 DNA: TGTGCCAGCAGCGGCAGACAGGGGGGCGCTGAAGCTTTCTTT.

CDR3 bases: TGTGCCAGCAGCTTACGAGGAAACGGGTACGAGCAGTACTTC. Translating it yields CASSLRGNGYEQYF. V and J are TRBV11-1 and TRBJ2-7, with D unclear. The V and J ends lost 2 bases and 4 bases respectively, with 12 bases between them. CDR1 is SGHAT, CDR2 FQDESV, per germline (reference sequence). The CDR3 is 14 residues long.

The chain employs TRBV5-1 and TRBJ2-2; 9 bases align to TRBD1. CDR1 SGHRS and CDR2 YFSETQ come from the germline V gene. J was trimmed by 4 bases and V by 1 base; bases with no gene match: 8. CDR3 length: 17 residues. The CDR3 reads CASSLSPGTGSTGELFF. Here the CDR3 DNA reads TGCGCCAGCAGCTTGTCCCCCGGGACAGGGTCCACCGGGGAGCTGTTTTTT.

The CDR3 loop reads CASSSVAARGTNEKLFF. In nucleotides, the CDR3 is TGTGCCAGCAGCTCCGTGGCCGCTCGGGGGACTAATGAAAAACTGTTTTTT. This chain uses TRBV7-8 with TRBJ1-4; tentatively, D is TRBD1 (5 bases). Looked up from germline, CDR1 is SGHVS and CDR2 is FQNEAQ. The ends were cut back, 4 bases at V and 2 bases at J, with 17 bases in the middle. The CDR3 runs to 17 residues.

CDR3 region: CASSGGRGYTF. CDR3 DNA sequence: TGTGCCAGCAGCGGGGGCCGGGGCTACACCTTC. The chain joins TRBV9 to TRBJ1-2; a possible D gene is TRBD1 (5 bases). The V gene lost 3 bases and the J gene lost 8 bases, with 8 bases spanning the gap. The length of the CDR3 is 11 residues. The germline CDR1 and CDR2 sequences are SGDLS and YYNGEE.

This clone was detected once. This chain uses TRBV29-1 with TRBJ2-5; TRBD1 might be the D (6 bases). Per the germline V gene, CDR1 is SQVTM and CDR2 is ANQGSEA. The CDR3 has 13 amino acids. The ends were cut back, 7 bases at V and 2 bases at J, with 14 bases in the middle. CDR3 sequence: CSAHRQEQETQYF. The CDR3, as DNA: TGCAGCGCCCACCGACAGGAGCAAGAGACCCAGTACTTC.

In DNA, the CDR3 is TGTGCCTGGAGTGTACTAGGTAGCTCCTACAATGAGCAGTTCTTC. This codes for CAWSVLGSSYNEQFF. The chain recombines TRBV30 with TRBJ2-1; TRBD2 is a possible D gene (5 bases). Germline values: CDR1 GTSNPN, CDR2 SVGIG (reference sequence). This CDR3 comprises 15 residues. V was cut by 0 bases and J by 0 bases, with 9 bases left in between.

This clone was seen a single time. V and J are TRBV5-1 and TRBJ2-1, with 10 nucleotides matching TRBD2. The J segment lost 5 bases and the V segment lost 1 base, leaving 6 bases of the junction unmatched. The CDR3 has 16 residues. CDR1 and CDR2 (germline): SGHRS, YFSETQ. The CDR3 sequence is CASSLWSSGSHNEQFF. In DNA, the CDR3 is TGCGCCAGCAGCTTGTGGTCTAGCGGGAGTCACAATGAGCAGTTCTTC. Supplemented by reference TRBV5-1 and TRBJ2-1, the full variable domain reads KAGVTQTPRYLIKTRGQQVTLSCSPISGHRSVSWYQQTPGQGLQFLFEYFSETQRNKGNFPGRFSGRQFSNSRSEMNVSTLELGDSALYLCASSLWSSGSHNEQFFGPGTRLTVL.

The chain recombines TRBV10-3 with TRBJ2-3; TRBD2 aligns across 11 bases. The CDR3 is 17 amino acids. V was clipped by 3 bases and J by 2 bases; unmatched bases: 7. Germline loops: CDR1 ENHRY, CDR2 SYGVKD. The CDR3 nucleotides are TGTGCCATCAGTGAAGGGCGACTAGCGGGACTCACAGATACGCAGTATTTT. The encoded protein is CAISEGRLAGLTDTQYF.